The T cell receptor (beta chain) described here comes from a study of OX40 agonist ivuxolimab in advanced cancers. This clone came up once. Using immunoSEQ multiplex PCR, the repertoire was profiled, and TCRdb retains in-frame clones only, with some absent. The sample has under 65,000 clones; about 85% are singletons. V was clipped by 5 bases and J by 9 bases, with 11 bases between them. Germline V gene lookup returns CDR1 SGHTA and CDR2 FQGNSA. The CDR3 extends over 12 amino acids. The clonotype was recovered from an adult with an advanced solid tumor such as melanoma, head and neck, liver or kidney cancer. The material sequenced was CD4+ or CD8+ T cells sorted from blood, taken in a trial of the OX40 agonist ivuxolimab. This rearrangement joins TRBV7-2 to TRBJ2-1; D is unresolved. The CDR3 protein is CASSAVPIEQFF. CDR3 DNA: TGTGCCAGCAGCGCTGTACCGATTGAGCAGTTCTTC. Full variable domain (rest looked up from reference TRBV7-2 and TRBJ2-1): GAGVSQSPSNKVTEKGKDVELRCDPISGHTALYWYRQSLGQGLEFLIYFQGNSAPDKSGLPSDRFSAERTGGSVSTLTIQRTQQEDSAVYLCASSAVPIEQFFGPGTRLTVL.